The 3 T cell receptor beta chains given below trace back to one sample, sequenced in a study of shared clonotypes between healthy human individuals. Clones were read by immunoSEQ multiplex PCR, and TCRdb kept only the in-frame ones, dropping some. The sample contains over a million clones, roughly 70% of which appear only once. The sequenced material came from memory CD4+ T cells sorted from blood. Subset reported: CD45RA-negative fraction. Source of these receptors: a man between 18 and 35 years old in good health.

The rearrangement uses TRBV30 and TRBJ1-3; D uncertain. Germline lookup yields CDR1 GTSNPN and CDR2 SVGIG (reference sequence). V was clipped by 2 bases and J by 4 bases, with 15 bases between them. This CDR3 is 15 amino acids long. The CDR3: CAWSFPTPSGNTIYF. CDR3 nucleotide sequence: TGTGCCTGGAGTTTTCCGACGCCGTCCGGAAACACCATATATTTT. Supplemented by reference TRBV30 and TRBJ1-3, the full variable domain reads SQTIHQWPATLVQPVGSPLSLECTVEGTSNPNLYWYRQAAGRGLQLLFYSVGIGQISSEVPQNLSASRPQDRQFILSSKKLLLSDSGFYLCAWSFPTPSGNTIYFGEGSWLTVV.

The V call is TRBV5-1, the J call TRBJ2-7, with TRBD1 matching over 7 bases. This CDR3 has 15 residues. V gave up 4 bases and J gave up 8 bases; unmatched junction bases: 15. CDR1 is SGHRS and CDR2 is YFSETQ in the germline V gene. CDR3 nucleotide sequence: TGCGCCAGCAGCCCGGGACAGAGAGAGTCTACGAAGCAGTACTTC. Translating it yields CASSPGQRESTKQYF.

The V call is TRBV11-2, the J call TRBJ2-3; weak D call: TRBD1 (7 bases). Trimming took off 3 bases at V and 6 bases at J, with 13 bases between the two ends. Germline CDR1 reads SGHAT; CDR2 reads FQNNGV. This CDR3 has 14 amino acids. CDR3 nucleotides: TGTGCCAGCAGCTTCCAGGAGGGGGCGGATACGCAGTATTTT. This gives the protein CASSFQEGADTQYF. Full variable domain (rest looked up from reference TRBV11-2 and TRBJ2-3): EAGVAQSPRYKIIEKRQSVAFWCNPISGHATLYWYQQILGQGPKLLIQFQNNGVVDDSQLPKDRFSAERLKGVDSTLKIQPAKLEDSAVYLCASSFQEGADTQYFGPGTRLTVL.